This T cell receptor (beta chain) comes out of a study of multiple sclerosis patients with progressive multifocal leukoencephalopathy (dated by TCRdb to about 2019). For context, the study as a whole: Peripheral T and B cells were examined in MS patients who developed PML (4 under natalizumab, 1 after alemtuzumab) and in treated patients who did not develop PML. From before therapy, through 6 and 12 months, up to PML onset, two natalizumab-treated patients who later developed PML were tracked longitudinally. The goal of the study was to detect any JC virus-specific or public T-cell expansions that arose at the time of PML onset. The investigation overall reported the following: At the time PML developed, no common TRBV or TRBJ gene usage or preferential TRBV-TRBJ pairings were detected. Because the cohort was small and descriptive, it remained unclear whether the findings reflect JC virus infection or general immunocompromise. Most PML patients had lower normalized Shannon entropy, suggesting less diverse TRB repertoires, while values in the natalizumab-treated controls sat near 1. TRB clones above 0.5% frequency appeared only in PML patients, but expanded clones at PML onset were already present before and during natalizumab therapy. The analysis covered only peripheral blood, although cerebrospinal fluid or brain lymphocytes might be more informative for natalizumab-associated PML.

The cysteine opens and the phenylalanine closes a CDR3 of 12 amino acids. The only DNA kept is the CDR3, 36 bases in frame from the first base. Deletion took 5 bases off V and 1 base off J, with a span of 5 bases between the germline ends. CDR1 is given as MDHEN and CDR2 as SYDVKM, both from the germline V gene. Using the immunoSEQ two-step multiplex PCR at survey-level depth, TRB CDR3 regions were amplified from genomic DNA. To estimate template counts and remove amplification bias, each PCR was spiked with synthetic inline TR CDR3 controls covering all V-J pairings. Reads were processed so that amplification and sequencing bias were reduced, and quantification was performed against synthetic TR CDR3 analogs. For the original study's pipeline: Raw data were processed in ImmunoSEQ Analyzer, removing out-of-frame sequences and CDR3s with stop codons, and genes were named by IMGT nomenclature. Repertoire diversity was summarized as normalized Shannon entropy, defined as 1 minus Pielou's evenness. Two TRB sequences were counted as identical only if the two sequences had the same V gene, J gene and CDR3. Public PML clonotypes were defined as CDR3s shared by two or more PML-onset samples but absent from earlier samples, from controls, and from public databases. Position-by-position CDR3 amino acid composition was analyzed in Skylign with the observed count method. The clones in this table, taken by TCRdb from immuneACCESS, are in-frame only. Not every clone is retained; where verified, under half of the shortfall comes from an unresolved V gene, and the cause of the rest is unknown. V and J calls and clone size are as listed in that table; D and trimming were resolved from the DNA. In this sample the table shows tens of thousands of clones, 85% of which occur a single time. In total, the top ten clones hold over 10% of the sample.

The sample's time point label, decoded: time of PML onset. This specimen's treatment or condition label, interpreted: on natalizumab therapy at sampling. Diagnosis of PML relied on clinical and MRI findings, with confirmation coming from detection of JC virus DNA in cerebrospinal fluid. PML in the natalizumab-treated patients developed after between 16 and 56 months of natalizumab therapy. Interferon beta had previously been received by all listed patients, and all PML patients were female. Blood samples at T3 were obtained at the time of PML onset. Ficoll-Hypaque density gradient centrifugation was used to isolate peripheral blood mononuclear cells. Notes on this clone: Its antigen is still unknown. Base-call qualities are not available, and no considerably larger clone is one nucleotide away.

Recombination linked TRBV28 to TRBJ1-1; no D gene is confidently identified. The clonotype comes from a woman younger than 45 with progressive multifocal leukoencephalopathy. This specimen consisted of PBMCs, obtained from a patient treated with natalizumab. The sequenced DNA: TGTGCCAGCAGTGCCCCGAACACTGAAGCTTTCTTT. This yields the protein CASSAPNTEAFF.